This T cell receptor (beta chain) is drawn from a study of T cells expressing NK-cell markers. Production of TCR beta cDNA relied on 5'RACE template switching with UMIs. TCRdb re-called the 5' RACE reads and gives one entry per CDR3 protein, without DNA. In all, the sample yields 400,000 or so distinct CDR3 sequences. CDR1 is SGHAT and CDR2 is FQNNGV in the germline V gene. This CDR3 is built from 16 residues. This chain links TRBV11-2 with TRBJ2-3; TCRdb's assignment of TRBD2 cannot be checked, as there is no DNA. The receptor comes from a woman aged 45-65 years in good health. Sequenced sample: blood T cells: a sorted CD56 or NKG2C T cell subset, CD4+ or CD8+ T cells, or bulk PBMC T cells (not recorded which). CDR3 residues: CASSLDLAGGRDTQYF.